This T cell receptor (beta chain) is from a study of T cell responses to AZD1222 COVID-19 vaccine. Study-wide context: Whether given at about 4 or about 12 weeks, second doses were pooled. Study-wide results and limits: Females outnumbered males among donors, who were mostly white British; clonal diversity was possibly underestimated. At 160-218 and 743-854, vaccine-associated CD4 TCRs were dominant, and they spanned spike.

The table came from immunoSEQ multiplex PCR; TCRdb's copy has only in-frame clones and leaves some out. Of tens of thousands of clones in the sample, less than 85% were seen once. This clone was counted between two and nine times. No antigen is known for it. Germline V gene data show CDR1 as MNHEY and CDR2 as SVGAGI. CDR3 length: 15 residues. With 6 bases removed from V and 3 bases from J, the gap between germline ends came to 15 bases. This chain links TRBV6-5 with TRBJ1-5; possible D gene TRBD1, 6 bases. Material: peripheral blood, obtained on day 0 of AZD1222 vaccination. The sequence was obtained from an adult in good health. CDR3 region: CASRVTGAPNQPQHF. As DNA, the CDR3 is TGTGCCAGCAGAGTGACGGGGGCTCCCAATCAGCCCCAGCATTTT.